One sample yielded the 24 T cell receptor beta chains listed below, sequenced in a study of diagnostic markers for celiac disease. From the reads, TCRdb lists one entry per CDR3 protein and no DNA. The listing contains about 1,000 distinct CDR3 sequences. What was sequenced was either unsorted cells or a sorted T cell fraction (not recorded which). The receptors here all came from a human donor. This table probably holds off-target reads from a library built for another chain.

By frequency, this clonotype is medium-sized. The chain couples TRBV7-6 to TRBJ1-4. The CDR3 covers 13 residues. Germline lookup yields CDR1 SGHVS and CDR2 FNYEAQ. CDR3 sequence reads: CASSFRPNEKLFF.

This chain uses TRBV2 with TRBJ2-7; TCRdb's D gene call, TRBD1, goes unchecked for lack of DNA. Germline V lookup: CDR1 SNHLY, CDR2 FYNNEI. The CDR3 is 14 amino acids. The CDR3 sequence is CASSGLGGSYEQYF.

The chain uses TRBV6-6 and TRBJ2-5. The length of the CDR3 is 14 residues. Germline assignment: CDR1 MNHNY and CDR2 SVGAGI (reference sequence). The CDR3 loop is CASSYSGRQETQYF.

The rearrangement links TRBV7-2 to TRBJ1-4; TCRdb's D gene call, TRBD1, goes unchecked for lack of DNA. CDR1 and CDR2 (germline): SGHTA, FQGNSA. CDR3 size: 15 residues. The CDR3: CASSLMRQGGEKLFF.

The chain links TRBV5-1 to TRBJ1-2; TCRdb selects TRBD1, and the lack of DNA leaves this call unchecked. The CDR3 has 15 amino acids. Germline assignment: CDR1 SGHRS and CDR2 YFSETQ. This CDR3 is CASSLDFDRGGGYTF.

The V gene is TRBV27, the J gene TRBJ2-2; TCRdb's D gene call, TRBD1, goes unchecked for lack of DNA. This CDR3 is built from 18 residues. From germline, CDR1 is MNHEY and CDR2 SMNVEV (reference sequence). The CDR3 loop reads CASSPTKDRVFYTGELFF.

This clonotype is medium-sized by frequency. This rearrangement joins TRBV11-2 to TRBJ2-1; TCRdb returns TRBD2, unconfirmable since there is no DNA. CDR1 and CDR2 from the germline V gene are SGHAT and FQNNGV. The CDR3 is made up of 17 amino acids. Here the CDR3 reads CASSPRPTSGGNNEQFF.

V and J are TRBV12-3 or TRBV12-4 and TRBJ2-7. The CDR3 contains 13 residues. The CDR3 is CASGRDSSYEQYF.

This clonotype is classed as medium-sized by frequency. This chain links TRBV9 with TRBJ1-1; TCRdb designates TRBD1, a call that cannot be tested without DNA. The germline CDR1 and CDR2 sequences are SGDLS and YYNGEE. This CDR3 contains 13 residues. CDR3: CASSVEGGQAAFF. Drawing the rest from reference TRBV9 and TRBJ1-1, the complete variable domain is DSGVTQTPKHLITATGQRVTLRCSPRSGDLSVYWYQQSLDQGLQFLIQYYNGEERAKGNILERFSAQQFPDLHSELNLSSLELGDSALYFCASSVEGGQAAFFGQGTRLTVV.

By frequency, this clonotype registers medium-sized. The rearrangement joins TRBV10-3 to TRBJ1-1; the D call of TRBD1 rests on TCRdb alone, since no DNA is present to check it. This CDR3 comprises 14 residues. Germline loops: CDR1 ENHRY, CDR2 SYGVKD. CDR3 protein: CAISESGQNTEAFF.

This clonotype is classed as medium-sized by frequency. The chain has TRBV5-1 and TRBJ1-3. The CDR3 has 14 residues. Germline CDR1 is SGHRS and CDR2 is YFSETQ. The CDR3 reads CASSPQASGNTIYF.

The J gene is TRBJ2-5, the V gene TRBV7-2. The germline V gene encodes CDR1 SGHTA and CDR2 FQGNSA. The CDR3 spans 17 residues. This CDR3 reads CASSSQNLESDGETQYF.

This clonotype is labeled medium-sized based on frequency. The rearrangement links TRBV4-2 to TRBJ2-2; TCRdb designates TRBD1, a call that cannot be tested without DNA. Germline V lookup: CDR1 LGHNA, CDR2 YNFKEQ. CDR3 length: 17 residues. CDR3 sequence: CASSQEGREGATGELFF.

The V gene is TRBV29-1, the J gene TRBJ1-4; the TRBD1 assignment by TCRdb is unverifiable without DNA. This CDR3 comprises 14 residues. Looked up from germline, CDR1 is SQVTM and CDR2 is ANQGSEA. CDR3 in amino acids: CSVLGGTGSEKLFF.

This clonotype shows up as medium-sized by frequency. This sequence joins TRBV5-1 and TRBJ1-4. CDR1 and CDR2 from the germline V gene are SGHRS and YFSETQ. The CDR3 length is 15 residues. The chain's CDR3 is CASSMLESANEKLFF.

The chain links TRBV3-1 to TRBJ1-3; lacking DNA, the TRBD1 call made by TCRdb goes unchecked. The CDR3 is 14 residues long. Germline V lookup: CDR1 LGHDT, CDR2 YNNKEL (reference sequence). The CDR3 loop is CASSQLDRGHTIYF.

In terms of frequency, this clonotype is large. The chain couples TRBV6-1 to TRBJ2-1; the D call of TRBD2 rests on TCRdb alone, since no DNA is present to check it. Looked up from germline, CDR1 is MNHNS and CDR2 is SASEGT. This CDR3 spans 14 amino acids. The CDR3 reads CASSEVSVGYEQFF.

The chain links TRBV5-1 to TRBJ1-2. Germline CDR1 is SGHRS and CDR2 is YFSETQ. The CDR3 contains 13 residues. The CDR3 loop is CASSLGPNYGYTF.

The chain has TRBV4-2 and TRBJ1-4; TCRdb designates TRBD1, a call that cannot be tested without DNA. This CDR3 has 14 amino acids. Germline CDR1 reads LGHNA; CDR2 reads YNFKEQ. This CDR3 reads CASSQDWGNEKLFF.

This chain connects TRBV9 to TRBJ2-3; the D call from TCRdb, TRBD2, cannot be confirmed without DNA. The CDR3 length is 15 residues. Germline CDR1 reads SGDLS; CDR2 reads YYNGEE. CDR3 loop: CASSVRGDGTDTQYF.

V usage is TRBV20-1 and J usage is TRBJ1-1; TCRdb's D call of TRBD1 is untestable without DNA. CDR3 length equals 13 residues. Germline CDR1 and CDR2: DFQATT and SNEGSKA (reference sequence). CDR3 sequence: CSAPTTGGGGAFF.

The chain links TRBV5-1 to TRBJ2-1. The CDR3 has 16 amino acids. From germline, CDR1 is SGHRS and CDR2 YFSETQ. CDR3 region: CASSFDSGSSYNEQFF.

The chain is built from TRBV28 and TRBJ2-5. The CDR3 runs 12 residues. Germline-derived CDR1 and CDR2 are MDHEN and SYDVKM. CDR3 region: CASSSPTETQYF.

CDR3 sequence: CASSLYPTGGRDTEAFF. The J gene is TRBJ1-1, the V gene TRBV28; TCRdb calls TRBD1, which cannot be checked without DNA. The CDR3 runs 17 residues. Germline CDR1 MDHEN, CDR2 SYDVKM.